Listed below are T cell receptor beta chains from one sample, sequenced in a study of T cell responses to AZD1222 COVID-19 vaccine. Assay: immunoSEQ multiplex PCR; the TCRdb copy retains only in-frame clones and omits some. The sample has 150,000 to 200,000 clones, 90% seen once; the top ten hold approximately 5.9%. The sequences come from peripheral blood, collected 28 days after the second AZD1222 dose. Source of these receptors: an adult who received the AZD1222 COVID-19 vaccine. The CDR3 runs from the conserved cysteine through the conserved F or W. The order of the fields is V gene, clone size, J gene, D gene, CDR3 protein, CDR3 DNA. D genes are given only for firm matches. Clone size appears in some rows only: once, few, many, or a class for an expanded clone.

>TRBV18|NA|TRBJ2-1|NA
CASSHGGLQGEQFF
TGTGCCAGCTCACACGGGGGTCTACAGGGTGAGCAGTTCTTC
>TRBV7-3|NA|TRBJ1-6|NA
CASSLRGDSPLHF
TGTGCCAGCAGCTTACGGGGTGATTCACCCCTCCACTTT
>TRBV10-1|NA|TRBJ1-5|NA
CASSESGGDGNQPQHF
TGCGCCAGCAGTGAATCCGGGGGCGACGGCAATCAGCCCCAGCATTTT
>TRBV10-3|once|TRBJ1-4|NA
CATVSGPSNEKLFF
TGTGCCACGGTCTCAGGGCCTTCTAATGAAAAACTGTTTTTT
>TRBV6-2/TRBV6-3|NA|TRBJ2-5|TRBD2
CASSRLAGGQETQYF
TGTGCCAGCAGCCGACTAGCGGGAGGGCAAGAGACCCAGTACTTC
>TRBV29-1|NA|TRBJ1-1|TRBD1
CSVGDRGYTEAFF
TGCAGCGTAGGGGACAGGGGCTACACTGAAGCTTTCTTT
>TRBV28|NA|TRBJ2-7|NA
CASSALTGTSYEQYF
TGTGCCAGCAGTGCCCTGACAGGGACTTCCTACGAGCAGTACTTC
>TRBV28|NA|TRBJ1-3|TRBD1
CASRGQGGNTIYF
TGTGCCAGCAGAGGACAGGGGGGAAACACCATATATTTT
>TRBV3-1/TRBV3-2|NA|TRBJ2-5|NA
CASSPPGPGTETQYF
TGTGCCAGCAGCCCCCCAGGTCCGGGGACGGAGACCCAGTACTTC
>TRBV5-8|NA|TRBJ1-1|NA
CASSLNQAFF
TGTGCCAGCAGCTTGAACCAAGCTTTCTTT
>TRBV2|NA|TRBJ1-4|NA
CAGKVWRNEKLFF
TGTGCCGGGAAAGTGTGGAGGAATGAAAAACTGTTTTTT
>TRBV9|NA|TRBJ2-2|TRBD1
CASKTGGNTGELFF
TGTGCCAGCAAGACAGGGGGGAACACCGGGGAGCTGTTTTTT
>TRBV29-1|NA|TRBJ2-5|TRBD1
CSVLTGGETQYF
TGCAGCGTTCTGACAGGGGGAGAGACCCAGTACTTC
>TRBV7-3|NA|TRBJ1-1|TRBD1
CASSLRGTGNTEAFF
TGTGCCAGCAGCTTACGTGGGACAGGGAACACTGAAGCTTTCTTT